Listed below are T cell receptor beta chains from one sample, sequenced in a study of T-cell memory formation after mild COVID-19. In TCRdb, the 5' RACE reads were re-called with MiXCR into one record per CDR3 protein. Among approximately 500,000 distinct CDR3 sequences listed, roughly 25% were seen once. Material: PBMCs or a T cell subset sorted from them (not recorded which). These receptors originate from an adult woman who had mild COVID-19 (a few samples of this study predate the infection). Cell type and time point are not known. The CDR3 runs from the conserved cysteine through the conserved F or W. The D gene is left open where the match is weak. Clone size, where shown, is once, few, many, or a class for clones that have expanded.

d_call	v_call	clone_size	j_call	cdr3_aa	cdr3_nt
TRBD1	TRBV5-1	few	TRBJ2-1	CASSFSGQSSYNEQFF	TGCGCCAGCAGCTTTTCGGGACAGAGCTCCTACAATGAGCAGTTCTTC
-	TRBV20-1	few	TRBJ1-5	CSAGWSMGNQPQHF	TGCAGTGCTGGCTGGAGTATGGGGAATCAGCCCCAGCATTTT
TRBD1	TRBV12-3/TRBV12-4	few	TRBJ1-2	CASSLGTGGYYGYTF	TGTGCCAGCAGTCTTGGGACAGGGGGCTACTATGGCTACACCTTC
TRBD1	TRBV11-2	-	TRBJ1-1	CASSLDPGGDTEAFF	TGTGCCAGCAGCTTAGATCCAGGGGGGGACACTGAAGCTTTCTTT
-	TRBV6-5	few	TRBJ1-2	CASSDGGSLANYGYTF	TGTGCCAGCAGTGACGGGGGGAGTCTGGCTAACTATGGCTACACCTTC
-	TRBV5-1	many	TRBJ2-5	CASSLVGDGQETQYF	TGCGCCAGCAGCCTGGTTGGGGACGGACAAGAGACCCAGTACTTC
TRBD1	TRBV24-1	few	TRBJ1-2	CATSDHTPTGDGYTF	TGTGCCACCAGTGACCATACACCGACAGGGGATGGCTACACCTTC
TRBD1	TRBV24-1	-	TRBJ1-1	CATSDPRTGNTEAFF	TGTGCCACCAGTGACCCCCGGACAGGGAACACTGAAGCTTTCTTT
-	TRBV5-1	-	TRBJ2-7	CASSLPRGQPWAYEQYF	TGCGCCAGCAGCTTGCCGCGCGGACAGCCATGGGCCTACGAGCAGTACTTC
TRBD1	TRBV7-3	-	TRBJ2-2	CASSLTPGGTGELFF	TGTGCCAGCAGCTTAACGCCAGGGGGTACCGGGGAGCTGTTTTTT
TRBD2	TRBV20-1	-	TRBJ2-3	CSAKGLANTDTQYF	TGCAGTGCAAAGGGACTAGCGAACACAGATACGCAGTATTTT
TRBD1	TRBV6-5	-	TRBJ1-1	CASSPQTGATEAFF	TGTGCCAGCAGCCCCCAGACAGGGGCCACTGAAGCTTTCTTT
-	TRBV20-1	-	TRBJ2-1	CSASGTLYNEQFF	TGCAGTGCGTCCGGGACGCTTTACAATGAGCAGTTCTTC
TRBD1	TRBV2	-	TRBJ1-2	CATGTGGGYGYTF	TGTGCCACCGGGACAGGGGGCGGCTATGGCTACACCTTC
-	TRBV7-2	-	TRBJ1-2	CASSQEAGLGGYTF	TGTGCCAGCAGCCAGGAGGCGGGGCTAGGTGGCTACACCTTC
-	TRBV7-2	-	TRBJ2-1	CASSGASLYNEQFF	TGTGCCAGCAGCGGGGCCAGCCTCTACAATGAGCAGTTCTTC
TRBD2	TRBV28	-	TRBJ2-5	CASSSPGTSWETQYF	TGTGCCAGCAGCTCCCCCGGGACTAGCTGGGAGACCCAGTACTTC
TRBD2	TRBV11-2	-	TRBJ2-7	CASSPDSGSVLEQYF	TGTGCCAGCAGCCCCGATAGCGGGAGCGTGCTCGAGCAGTACTTC
-	TRBV9	many	TRBJ1-5	CASSVDPEGNQPQHF	TGTGCCAGCAGCGTGGACCCGGAGGGCAATCAGCCCCAGCATTTT
TRBD1	TRBV15	few	TRBJ1-5	CATSRGTGVNQPQHF	TGTGCCACCAGCAGAGGGACAGGGGTCAATCAGCCCCAGCATTTT
TRBD2	TRBV24-1	-	TRBJ2-3	CATDRGDSTDTQYF	TGTGCCACCGATCGGGGGGACAGCACAGATACGCAGTATTTT
-	TRBV11-2	-	TRBJ2-2	CASTDSWGQNPNTGELFF	TGTGCCAGCACCGATTCTTGGGGCCAAAACCCGAACACCGGGGAGCTGTTTTTT
-	TRBV29-1	-	TRBJ2-2	CSVPGVAANTGELFF	TGCAGCGTTCCAGGGGTAGCGGCGAACACCGGGGAGCTGTTTTTT
-	TRBV7-7	-	TRBJ2-5	CASSPEGGGRQETQYF	TGTGCCAGCAGCCCCGAGGGGGGCGGACGGCAAGAGACCCAGTACTTC
TRBD1	TRBV20-1	few	TRBJ2-7	CSAINTGTGAHEQYF	TGCAGTGCTATCAACACCGGGACAGGGGCCCACGAGCAGTACTTC
-	TRBV20-1	few	TRBJ2-5	CSASLVERAHIQETQYF	TGCAGTGCTAGTCTAGTTGAGCGAGCGCACATACAAGAGACCCAGTACTTC
-	TRBV7-6	few	TRBJ2-5	CASSLDVDRPETQYF	TGTGCCAGCAGCTTAGATGTAGACAGACCAGAGACCCAGTACTTC
-	TRBV18	few	TRBJ1-1	CASSPSLSNTEAFF	TGTGCCAGCTCACCTTCCCTTTCAAACACTGAAGCTTTCTTT
-	TRBV4-1	few	TRBJ1-5	CASSQDIGGAISNQPQHF	TGCGCCAGCAGCCAAGACATCGGAGGGGCGATTAGCAATCAGCCCCAGCATTTT
-	TRBV30	-	TRBJ2-2	CAWSLGNTWELFF	TGTGCCTGGTCTCTAGGTAACACCTGGGAGCTGTTTTTT
-	TRBV9	-	TRBJ1-3	CASSFSGARASGNTIYF	TGTGCCAGCAGCTTTTCCGGGGCGCGTGCCTCTGGAAACACCATATATTTT
-	TRBV9	few	TRBJ2-1	CASSADNEQFF	TGTGCCAGCAGCGCAGACAATGAGCAGTTCTTC
TRBD1	TRBV19	-	TRBJ2-7	CASSIDRTGGYEQYF	TGTGCCAGTAGTATAGACCGGACAGGGGGCTACGAGCAGTACTTC
-	TRBV5-1	many	TRBJ2-1	CASSLGYTGLESSYNEQFF	TGCGCCAGCAGCTTGGGGTACACAGGGCTTGAGAGCTCCTACAATGAGCAGTTCTTC
-	TRBV5-1	few	TRBJ2-3	CASSFGQLTDTQYF	TGCGCCAGCAGCTTCGGACAGCTCACAGATACGCAGTATTTT
-	TRBV7-9	few	TRBJ2-1	CASSLKGEYNEQFF	TGTGCCAGCAGCCTAAAGGGAGAGTACAATGAGCAGTTCTTC
-	TRBV6-2/TRBV6-3	-	TRBJ1-1	CASSFSDRRNTEAFF	TGTGCCAGCAGTTTTAGTGACCGGCGGAACACTGAAGCTTTCTTT